The present TCR beta chain was sequenced within a study of regulatory T cells in long-lasting Graves disease. Across the study: Graves' cases, newly diagnosed, had used antithyroid drugs under 3 months. Findings and caveats of the study: Limited samples may have lowered accuracy. Repertoires from persistent disease leaned toward TRBV28, TRBJ1-2 and TRBJ2-5.

Time point given: newly diagnosed GD, antithyroid drugs for less than 3 months. TCR sequences were obtained from RNA taken from PBMCs. Through Arm-PCR of CDR3 regions and iRepertoire HTBI primers, TCR beta libraries were built. TCRdb re-called the multiplex PCR reads through MiXCR, storing one row per CDR3 protein. This table holds approximately 350,000 distinct CDR3 sequences, about a sixth found once. This CDR3 is built from 17 residues. Germline values: CDR1 SGHTA, CDR2 FQGNSA. The V end lost 8 bases, the J end lost 5 bases, and 25 bases lay between the germline ends. A note on this clonotype: What it binds is not known.

The same sample was also used in a study of T cells in Graves' hyperthyroidism and ophthalmopathy. From that study: A set of HTBI primers served as the primers for a first-round RT-PCR of the TCR CDR3.

The source material was peripheral blood mononuclear cells (PBMCs), sampled at new diagnosis, from a patient treated with antithyroid drugs. The genes are TRBV7-2 and TRBJ2-1, with D perhaps matching TRBD1 (5 bases). This sequence originates from a woman aged 18-35 years with Graves disease. CDR3 region: CASEPLGALFIDNEQFF. DNA of the CDR3: TGTGCCAGCGAACCCCTAGGGGCCCTCTTTATAGACAATGAGCAGTTCTTC.